Given below is one T cell receptor beta chain in context. This sample was included in a study of blood T cell repertoires in COVID-19. Background on the study: The study drew acute and convalescent COVID-19 samples from the United States, Italy and Spain. PBMCs, B-cell-depleted T cells, or T cells provided the cDNA or gDNA that made up the material.

Under the authors' procedure: Estimated nucleated cell counts came from reference gene primer amplification. The assay was immunoSEQ multiplex PCR, and TCRdb's table has in-frame clones only and misses some. V and J calls and clone size are those listed in that table; D and trimming were worked out from the DNA. The sample carries tens of thousands of clones, 84% recorded once. Input material: peripheral blood. The TCR originated in a human donor in a cohort sampled during active COVID-19.

The CDR3 bases are TGTGCCAGCAGTTTACGGGACAGCGTTATGGTTGGGCAGTTCTTC. Residues: CASSLRDSVMVGQFF. The chain is built from TRBV27 and TRBJ2-1; TRBD1 matches at 7 bases. Germline CDR1 MNHEY, CDR2 SMNVEV (reference sequence). Trimming at V came to 2 bases and at J to 12 bases, leaving 13 bases not matched to a gene. The CDR3 loop spans 15 amino acids.